This T cell receptor beta chain was captured in a study of metastatic and nonmetastatic thyroid tumors. Not a single patient had been given any form of treatment at any point before undergoing thyroid surgery. Trimming cost V 0 bases and J 6 bases, with 11 bases left between them. CDR1 SGHVS and CDR2 FQNEAQ come from the germline V gene. The CDR3 runs to 14 residues. TCRdb re-clonotyped the PCR reads via MiXCR. Here the sample spans about 39,000 clones, roughly a sixth being singletons. This receptor was obtained from a female donor with papillary thyroid cancer or a benign thyroid nodule (not recorded which). Some clones in this sample may be carry-over from other donors' samples. Sequences were obtained from blood. The chain couples TRBV7-8 to TRBJ1-2; D unclear. The CDR3 coding sequence is TGTGCCAGCAGCTTAGCGTCTTACGTCCATGGCTACACCTTC. Translating it yields CASSLASYVHGYTF.